These 28 T cell receptor beta chains share one sample of origin, sequenced in a study of patients and donors after allogeneic stem cell transplantation. TCRdb fed the RT-PCR reads into MiXCR, producing one record per CDR3 protein. The repertoire holds about 230,000 distinct CDR3 sequences, with over 12% as singletons. Source material: blood, either unsorted or a sorted T cell fraction (not recorded which). These receptors were obtained from a human donor who was either an allogeneic HSCT recipient or a stem cell or donor lymphocyte infusion donor (not recorded which). It is not recorded whose cells these are; they may come from a transplant donor.

The gene calls are TRBV27 and TRBJ1-5, with TRBD1 identical over 10 bases. The trim removed 5 bases at V and 2 bases at J, leaving 12 bases unmatched. Germline CDR1 MNHEY, CDR2 SMNVEV (reference sequence). The CDR3 length is 18 residues. CDR3 sequence: CASSHTGTGVGGNQPQHF. For the CDR3, the DNA is TGTGCCAGCAGTCATACCGGGACAGGGGTTGGAGGCAATCAGCCCCAGCATTTT.

V is TRBV4-2 and J is TRBJ1-2; tentative D call: TRBD1 (5 bases). The V end lost 2 bases, the J end lost 1 base, and 11 bases lay between the germline ends. CDR1 LGHNA and CDR2 YNFKEQ come from the germline V gene. There are 15 residues in the CDR3. CDR3 region: CASSQRRGINYGYTF. CDR3 sequence (DNA): TGTGCCAGCAGCCAACGGCGGGGCATTAACTATGGCTACACCTTC.

The V gene is TRBV6-2 or TRBV6-3, the J gene TRBJ2-7; D gene uncertain. The CDR3 is 16 residues long. Deletions cut 0 bases from V and 0 bases from J, with 12 bases between. The germline V gene has CDR1 MNHEY and CDR2 SVGEGT. The DNA for the CDR3 is TGTGCCAGCAGTTACTCGAACCGCGGCAGCTCCTACGAGCAGTACTTC. It specifies CASSYSNRGSSYEQYF.

The V call is TRBV29-1, the J call TRBJ1-1; D is possibly TRBD1 (5 bases). V was pared by 4 bases and J by 2 bases, with 8 bases between. The CDR3 contains 12 residues. Germline V gene sequence: CDR1 SQVTM, CDR2 ANQGSEA. CDR3: CSVGQINTEAFF. The CDR3 DNA reads TGCAGCGTTGGACAGATCAACACTGAAGCTTTCTTT. The variable domain in full, with the rest retrieved from reference TRBV29-1 and TRBJ1-1, is SAVISQKPSRDICQRGTSLTIQCQVDSQVTMMFWYRQQPGQSLTLIATANQGSEATYESGFVIDKFPISRPNLTFSTLTVSNMSPEDSSIYLCSVGQINTEAFFGQGTRLTVV.

This clonotype was observed a few times. The rearrangement joins TRBV7-9 to TRBJ2-3; possible D gene TRBD2, 6 bases. This CDR3 is built from 16 residues. Looked up from germline, CDR1 is SEHNR and CDR2 is FQNEAQ (reference sequence). Trimming took 5 bases from V and 3 from J, leaving 18 bases between them. The CDR3 loop reads CASSRGTGAGTDTQYF. The CDR3 nucleotides read TGTGCCAGCAGCCGGGGGACCGGGGCTGGGACAGATACGCAGTATTTT. Complete variable domain (other parts from reference TRBV7-9 and TRBJ2-3): DTGVSQNPRHKITKRGQNVTFRCDPISEHNRLYWYRQTLGQGPEFLTYFQNEAQLEKSRLLSDRFSAERPKGSFSTLEIQRTEQGDSAMYLCASSRGTGAGTDTQYFGPGTRLTVL.

The chain couples TRBV5-1 to TRBJ2-5; TRBD2 agrees at 7 bases. Germline V lookup: CDR1 SGHRS, CDR2 YFSETQ. V shed 2 bases, J shed 1 base, and the junction held 8 bases outside the gene matches. This CDR3 is built from 16 residues. The CDR3 loop is CASSLVQRGAQETQYF. In DNA form, the CDR3 reads TGCGCCAGCAGCTTAGTGCAGCGGGGTGCCCAAGAGACCCAGTACTTC.

This clonotype was seen repeatedly, ten times or more. The chain joins TRBV19 to TRBJ1-5; 11 positions agree with TRBD1. Germline CDR1 reads LNHDA; CDR2 reads SQIVND (reference sequence). V lost 4 bases, J lost 7 bases, and 3 bases stayed unmatched. The CDR3 runs 14 residues. The DNA for the CDR3 is TGTGCCAGTAGTAGGACAGGGGGCCGGCAGCCCCAGCATTTT. Translated: CASSRTGGRQPQHF.

This clonotype showed up just a few times. The chain employs TRBV3-1 and TRBJ2-5; no firm D call. This CDR3 is built from 15 residues. V lost 0 bases, J lost 2 bases, and 10 bases lay in between. CDR1 LGHDT and CDR2 YNNKEL come from the germline V gene (reference sequence). Here the CDR3 DNA reads TGTGCCAGCAGCCAAGATCAGAGAGAACAAGAGACCCAGTACTTC. This encodes CASSQDQREQETQYF.

The chain carries TRBV3-1 and TRBJ2-3; possibly TRBD2 for D (5 bases). The CDR3 runs to 16 residues. The V and J ends lost 0 bases and 4 bases respectively, with 14 bases between them. CDR1 is LGHDT, CDR2 YNNKEL, per germline (reference sequence). CDR3: CASSQDTTRGSDTQYF. In DNA form, the CDR3 reads TGTGCCAGCAGCCAAGATACGACCCGCGGGTCAGATACGCAGTATTTT.

Many counts were recorded for this clonotype. This chain joins TRBV20-1 and TRBJ1-2; 7 positions agree with TRBD1. Germline CDR1 DFQATT, CDR2 SNEGSKA (reference sequence). This CDR3 is built from 15 residues. With 5 bases clipped from V and 6 bases from J, the junction kept 15 bases outside the gene matches. The CDR3 nucleotides read TGCAGTGCTCCAGAACAGAAGACAGGGTTTAATGGCTACACCTTC. Translation: CSAPEQKTGFNGYTF.

This chain connects TRBV20-1 to TRBJ1-5; tentatively, D is TRBD1 (5 bases). This CDR3 region has 12 residues. Germline values: CDR1 DFQATT, CDR2 SNEGSKA (reference sequence). V was clipped by 3 bases and J by 5 bases, with 8 bases between them. The CDR3 region has the DNA TGCAGTGCTAGGTCGGGGGATCAGCCCCAGCATTTT. Protein sequence: CSARSGDQPQHF.

This clonotype has just a few counts. The chain uses TRBV28 and TRBJ2-1; 8 bases fit TRBD2. Per the germline V gene, CDR1 is MDHEN and CDR2 is SYDVKM. Trimming took 7 bases from V and 7 from J; bases not matched to a gene: 12. The CDR3 has 15 residues. The CDR3: CASTLGGVGGNEQFF. CDR3 nucleotide sequence: TGTGCCAGCACCCTCGGGGGGGTTGGAGGTAATGAGCAGTTCTTC.

A few counts support this clonotype. The chain links TRBV20-1 to TRBJ1-2; tentative D call: TRBD1 (6 bases). The CDR3 contains 15 residues. Germline V gives CDR1 DFQATT, CDR2 SNEGSKA (reference sequence). Trimming took 5 bases from V and 3 from J, leaving 19 bases between them. The CDR3 DNA follows: TGCAGTGCTCCGAGGGGGGGAAGGGGTGACTATGGCTACACCTTC. Amino acids: CSAPRGGRGDYGYTF.

This clonotype was detected ten times or more. This rearrangement joins TRBV20-1 to TRBJ1-2; D gene unclear. Trimming pared 3 bases from V and 6 bases from J, leaving 8 bases between. This CDR3 has 11 residues. CDR1 and CDR2 from the germline V gene are DFQATT and SNEGSKA (reference sequence). For the CDR3, the DNA is TGCAGTGCTAGTGCCGGGAATGGCTACACCTTC. The encoded protein is CSASAGNGYTF.

This clonotype was seen a few times. The V and J genes are TRBV28 and TRBJ2-1; maybe TRBD2 (6 bases). The CDR3 sequence is 15 residues long. The ends were cut back, 7 bases at V and 2 bases at J, with 15 bases in the middle. Germline V gene sequence: CDR1 MDHEN, CDR2 SYDVKM. CDR3 nucleotide sequence: TGTGCCAGCACCCTCGCGGGGACGCCCTACAATGAGCAGTTCTTC. This translates into CASTLAGTPYNEQFF.

This clonotype was seen at least ten times. The rearrangement joins TRBV12-3 or TRBV12-4 to TRBJ1-1; TRBD1 aligns across 10 bases. The trim removed 3 bases at V and 4 bases at J, leaving 8 bases unmatched. This CDR3 is built from 16 residues. The CDR3 nucleotides read TGTGCCAGCAGTTTTAGTCCGGGACAGGGGATCACTGAAGCTTTCTTT. Protein product: CASSFSPGQGITEAFF.

This clonotype has at least ten counts. The junction and the germline gene differ at one end; a read error may be behind it. The chain has TRBV12-3 or TRBV12-4 and TRBJ1-3, with no clear D. The CDR3 has 14 amino acids. CDR3 loop: CASSFLGGGSTIYF. In DNA, the CDR3 is TGTGCCAGCAGTTTTCTGGGAGGCGGAAGCACCATATATTTT.

Ten or more counts support this clonotype. This rearrangement joins TRBV5-6 to TRBJ2-1; the D gene is possibly TRBD1 (5 bases). The CDR3 is 17 amino acids. From germline, CDR1 is SGHDT and CDR2 YYEEEE. Trimming took off 3 bases at V and 5 bases at J, with 21 bases between the two ends. The CDR3 DNA sequence: TGTGCCAGCAGCTGGGCAGAGACCAGGACAAACAACAATGAGCAGTTCTTC. It specifies CASSWAETRTNNNEQFF.

This clonotype showed up just a few times. The rearrangement uses TRBV7-2 and TRBJ1-2, with D hard to call. Per the germline V gene, CDR1 is SGHTA and CDR2 is FQGNSA. The CDR3 is made up of 13 amino acids. V was pared by 1 base and J by 8 bases, with 11 bases between. CDR3 nucleotides: TGTGCCAGCAGCTTAGTTGAGTGGCACGGCTACACCTTC. Translation: CASSLVEWHGYTF.

The chain has TRBV4-2 and TRBJ1-5; the D is unclear. Per the germline V gene, CDR1 is LGHNA and CDR2 is YNFKEQ. The length of the CDR3 is 15 residues. Trimming shortened V by 0 bases and J by 7 bases, and 13 bases separated the two germline ends. In DNA, the CDR3 is TGTGCCAGCAGCCAAGATTCAGCGACCGCCCAGCCCCAGCATTTT. Translating gives CASSQDSATAQPQHF.

This clonotype was seen more than once but under ten times. CDR3 region: CASSGGERETQYF. The DNA of the CDR3 is TGTGCCAGCAGTGGCGGCGAGAGGGAGACCCAGTACTTC. The chain carries TRBV6-1 and TRBJ2-5; no clear D. Per germline, CDR1 MNHNS and CDR2 SASEGT. The length of the CDR3 is 13 residues. Trimming took off 4 bases at V and 5 bases at J, with 11 bases between the two ends.

This clonotype was found a few times. CDR3 region: CASSWGQRETQYF. CDR3 DNA: TGTGCCAGTAGCTGGGGACAGCGAGAGACCCAGTACTTC. This chain joins TRBV19 and TRBJ2-5; 7 nucleotides match TRBD1. V lost 6 bases and J lost 4; bases outside the gene matches: 5. The CDR3 is 13 residues long. Germline loops: CDR1 LNHDA, CDR2 SQIVND (reference sequence).

This clonotype was counted many times. V and J are TRBV7-2 and TRBJ2-7, with D perhaps TRBD1 or TRBD2 (5 bases each). Trimming shortened V by 2 bases and J by 3 bases, and 14 bases separated the two germline ends. This CDR3 is built from 15 residues. Germline CDR1 reads SGHTA; CDR2 reads FQGNSA. CDR3 nucleotide sequence: TGTGCCAGCAGCTTACTCCCGGGGCCCGACTACGAGCAGTACTTC. It translates to CASSLLPGPDYEQYF.

The chain couples TRBV10-3 to TRBJ2-1; 12 bases map to TRBD2. There are 16 residues in the CDR3. The germline gives CDR1 ENHRY, CDR2 SYGVKD. Losses at the gene ends were 7 bases for V and 5 bases for J; bases not matched to a gene: 9. The DNA of the CDR3 is TGTGCCATCATGGGGCTAGCGGGAGGGTACGACAATGAGCAGTTCTTC. Translating it yields CAIMGLAGGYDNEQFF.

This chain connects TRBV20-1 to TRBJ2-3, with D unresolved. Germline lookup yields CDR1 DFQATT and CDR2 SNEGSKA (reference sequence). V was cut by 6 bases and J by 5 bases, with 9 bases left in between. The CDR3 is made up of 11 amino acids. CDR3 amino acids: CSASFVDTQYF. CDR3 DNA: TGCAGTGCGAGTTTTGTAGATACGCAGTATTTT.

The chain recombines TRBV5-1 with TRBJ2-1; 9 nucleotides align to TRBD1. The CDR3 is 15 residues long. The germline V gene encodes CDR1 SGHRS and CDR2 YFSETQ. V shed 0 bases, J shed 3 bases, and the junction held 1 base outside the gene matches. CDR3 sequence (DNA): TGCGCCAGCAGCTTGGGGGACAGGGTCTACAATGAGCAGTTCTTC. The encoded protein is CASSLGDRVYNEQFF.

Many counts were recorded for this clonotype. V is TRBV14 and J is TRBJ1-1; 10 bases agree with TRBD1. The CDR3 consists of 17 residues. Per germline, CDR1 SGHDN and CDR2 FVKESK. V lost 0 bases and J lost 5; bases outside the gene matches: 9. The CDR3 loop reads CASSQDRRDRGATEAFF. The CDR3, as DNA: TGTGCCAGCAGCCAAGATCGGAGGGACAGGGGCGCTACTGAAGCTTTCTTT.

The V gene is TRBV5-4, the J gene TRBJ2-4, with D uncertain. V lost 0 bases to trimming and J lost 6 bases, with 10 bases between them. CDR3 length equals 14 residues. CDR1 and CDR2 from the germline V gene are SGHNT and YYREEE (reference sequence). The CDR3 is CASSLEDGLNIQYF. CDR3 coding DNA: TGTGCCAGCAGCTTGGAGGACGGATTAAACATTCAGTACTTC.